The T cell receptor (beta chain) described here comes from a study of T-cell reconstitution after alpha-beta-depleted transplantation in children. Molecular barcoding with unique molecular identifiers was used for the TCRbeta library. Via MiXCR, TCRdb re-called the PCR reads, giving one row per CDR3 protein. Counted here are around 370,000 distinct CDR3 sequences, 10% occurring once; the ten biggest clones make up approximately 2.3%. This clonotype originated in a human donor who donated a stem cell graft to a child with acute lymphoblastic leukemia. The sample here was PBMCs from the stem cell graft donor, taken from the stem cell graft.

This CDR3 is CASSVGQGFSGANVLTF. The CDR3 DNA follows: TGTGCCAGCAGCGTAGGACAGGGGTTCTCTGGGGCCAACGTCCTGACTTTC. V gene TRBV7-2 combines with J gene TRBJ2-6; 9 positions match TRBD1. CDR1 is SGHTA, CDR2 FQGNSA, per germline. V shed 5 bases and J 0 bases; nucleotides not matched to a gene: 5. The CDR3 loop spans 17 amino acids.